This T cell receptor (beta chain) was documented in a study of cytomegalovirus exposure and HLA in healthy donors. General study results and limits: Other equally common chains were less clonally expanded than HLA-associated TCR beta chains, a later analysis showed. Highest at DRB1 and lowest at HLA-C, TCR association rates differed among HLA loci in a later analysis.

V dropped 3 bases and J dropped 2; count of bases not matched to a gene: 6. Looked up from germline, CDR1 is SGDLS and CDR2 is YYNGEE. CDR3 length equals 16 residues. The PCR contained 60 Vbeta and 13 Jbeta primers. TCRdb's copy holds only in-frame clones and misses some; the assay was immunoSEQ multiplex PCR. The sample consists of about 85,000 clones, roughly 80% of them appearing once. On this clone itself: The antigen is not known.

The TCR was taken from a boy aged 5-17 years in good health and CMV-seronegative. Sequenced: PBMCs. The chain carries TRBV9 and TRBJ2-2, with TRBD2 identical over 8 bases. For the CDR3, the DNA is TGTGCCAGCAGCGCGGTAGCGGGGAAAAACACCGGGGAGCTGTTTTTT. It codes for CASSAVAGKNTGELFF.